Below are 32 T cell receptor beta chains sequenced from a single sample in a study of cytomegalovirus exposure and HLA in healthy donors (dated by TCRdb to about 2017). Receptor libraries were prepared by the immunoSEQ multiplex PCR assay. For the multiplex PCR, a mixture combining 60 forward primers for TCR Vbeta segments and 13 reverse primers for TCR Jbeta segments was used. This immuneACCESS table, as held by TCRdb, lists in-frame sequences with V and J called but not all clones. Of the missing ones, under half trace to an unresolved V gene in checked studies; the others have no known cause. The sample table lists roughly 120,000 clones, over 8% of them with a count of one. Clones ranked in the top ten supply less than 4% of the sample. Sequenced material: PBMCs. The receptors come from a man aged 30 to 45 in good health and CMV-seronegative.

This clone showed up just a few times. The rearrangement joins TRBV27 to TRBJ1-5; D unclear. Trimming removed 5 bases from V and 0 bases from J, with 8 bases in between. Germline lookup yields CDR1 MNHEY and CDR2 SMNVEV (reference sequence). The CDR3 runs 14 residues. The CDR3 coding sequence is TGTGCCAGCAGTCGAGATTTTAGCAATCAGCCCCAGCATTTT. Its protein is CASSRDFSNQPQHF.

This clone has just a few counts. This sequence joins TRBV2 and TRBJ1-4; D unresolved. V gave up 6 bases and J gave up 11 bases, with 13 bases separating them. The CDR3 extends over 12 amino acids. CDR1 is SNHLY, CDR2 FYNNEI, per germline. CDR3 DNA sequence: TGTGCCAGCAGCGCGACTGACGGGAAACTGTTTTTT. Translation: CASSATDGKLFF.

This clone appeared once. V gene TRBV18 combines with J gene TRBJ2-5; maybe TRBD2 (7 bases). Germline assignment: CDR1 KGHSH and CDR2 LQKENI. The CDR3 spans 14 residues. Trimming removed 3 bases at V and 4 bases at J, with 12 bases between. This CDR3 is CASSPRGGGETQYF. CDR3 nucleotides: TGTGCCAGCTCACCGCGCGGGGGCGGAGAGACCCAGTACTTC. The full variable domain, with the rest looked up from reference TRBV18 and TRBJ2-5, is NAGVMQNPRHLVRRRGQEARLRCSPMKGHSHVYWYRQLPEEGLKFMVYLQKENIIDESGMPKERFSAEFPKEGPSILRIQQVVRGDSAAYFCASSPRGGGETQYFGPGTRLLVL.

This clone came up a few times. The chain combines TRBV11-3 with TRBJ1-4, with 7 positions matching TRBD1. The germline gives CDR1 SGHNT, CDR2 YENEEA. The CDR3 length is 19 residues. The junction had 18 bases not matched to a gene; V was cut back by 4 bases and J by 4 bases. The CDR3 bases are TGTGCCAGCAGCTACAACGACAGGGCGGGTAGTATCGGTAATGAAAAACTGTTTTTT. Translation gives CASSYNDRAGSIGNEKLFF.

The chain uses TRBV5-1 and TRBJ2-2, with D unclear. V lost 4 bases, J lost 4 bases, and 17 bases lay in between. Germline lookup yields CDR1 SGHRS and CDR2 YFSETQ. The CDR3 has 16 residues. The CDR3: CASSAERSVLTGELFF. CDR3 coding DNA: TGCGCCAGCAGCGCGGAACGGTCAGTGCTCACCGGGGAGCTGTTTTTT.

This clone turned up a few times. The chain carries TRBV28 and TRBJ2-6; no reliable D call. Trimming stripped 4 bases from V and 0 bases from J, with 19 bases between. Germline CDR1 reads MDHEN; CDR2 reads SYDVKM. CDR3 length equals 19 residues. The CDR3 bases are TGTGCCAGCAGTTCCGCAGGTGCCGATCAGTACTCTGGGGCCAACGTCCTGACTTTC. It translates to CASSSAGADQYSGANVLTF.

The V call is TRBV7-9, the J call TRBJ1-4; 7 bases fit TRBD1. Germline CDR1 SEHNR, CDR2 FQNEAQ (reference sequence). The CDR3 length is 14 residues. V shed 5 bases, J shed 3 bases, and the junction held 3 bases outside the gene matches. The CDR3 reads CASSPRGANEKLFF. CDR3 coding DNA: TGTGCCAGCAGCCCCAGGGGGGCTAATGAAAAACTGTTTTTT.

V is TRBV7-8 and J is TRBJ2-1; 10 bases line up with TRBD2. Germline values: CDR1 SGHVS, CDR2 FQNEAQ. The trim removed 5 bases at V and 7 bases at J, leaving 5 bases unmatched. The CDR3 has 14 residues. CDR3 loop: CASSRAGGTNEQFF. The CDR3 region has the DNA TGTGCCAGCAGCCGAGCGGGGGGGACAAATGAGCAGTTCTTC.

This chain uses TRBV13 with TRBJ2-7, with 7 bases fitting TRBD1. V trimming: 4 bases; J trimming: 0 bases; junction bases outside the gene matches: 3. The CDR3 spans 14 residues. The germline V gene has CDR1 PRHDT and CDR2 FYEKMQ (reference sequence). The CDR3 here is CASSSRDSSYEQYF. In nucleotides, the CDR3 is TGTGCCAGCAGCTCCCGGGACAGCTCCTACGAGCAGTACTTC.

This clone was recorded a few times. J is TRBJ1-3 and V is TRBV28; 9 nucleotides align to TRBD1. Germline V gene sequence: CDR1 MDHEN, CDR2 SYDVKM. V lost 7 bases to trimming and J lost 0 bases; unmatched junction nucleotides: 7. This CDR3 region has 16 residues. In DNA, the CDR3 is TGTGCCAGCACCACCGGGACAGGGAACTCTGGAAACACCATATATTTT. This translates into CASTTGTGNSGNTIYF.

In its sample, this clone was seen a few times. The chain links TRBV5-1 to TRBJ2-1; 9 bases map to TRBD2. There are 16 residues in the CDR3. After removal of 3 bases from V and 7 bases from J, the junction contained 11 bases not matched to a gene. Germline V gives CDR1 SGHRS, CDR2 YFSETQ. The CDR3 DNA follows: TGCGCCAGCAGCTATTCCGCGGGAGGGCCGATGAATGAGCAGTTCTTC. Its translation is CASSYSAGGPMNEQFF. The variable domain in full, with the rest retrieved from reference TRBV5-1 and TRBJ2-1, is KAGVTQTPRYLIKTRGQQVTLSCSPISGHRSVSWYQQTPGQGLQFLFEYFSETQRNKGNFPGRFSGRQFSNSRSEMNVSTLELGDSALYLCASSYSAGGPMNEQFFGPGTRLTVL.

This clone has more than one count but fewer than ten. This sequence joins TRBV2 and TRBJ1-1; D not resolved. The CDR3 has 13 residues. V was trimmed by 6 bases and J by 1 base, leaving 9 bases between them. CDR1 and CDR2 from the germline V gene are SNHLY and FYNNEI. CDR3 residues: CASRVHTNTEAFF. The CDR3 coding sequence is TGTGCCAGCAGAGTTCACACGAACACTGAAGCTTTCTTT.

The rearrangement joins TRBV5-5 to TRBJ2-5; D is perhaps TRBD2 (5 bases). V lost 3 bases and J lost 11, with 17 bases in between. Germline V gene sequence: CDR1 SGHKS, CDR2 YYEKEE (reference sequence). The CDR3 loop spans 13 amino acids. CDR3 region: CASSSGPDGEQYF. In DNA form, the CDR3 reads TGTGCCAGCAGCTCCGGGCCAGATGGGGAGCAGTACTTC.

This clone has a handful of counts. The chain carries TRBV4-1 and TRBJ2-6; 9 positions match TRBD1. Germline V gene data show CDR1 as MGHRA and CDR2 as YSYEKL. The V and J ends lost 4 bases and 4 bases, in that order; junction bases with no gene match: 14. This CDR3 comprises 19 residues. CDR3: CASSPGLRDRVAGANVLTF. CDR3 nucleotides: TGCGCCAGCAGCCCCGGACTCCGGGACAGGGTAGCCGGGGCCAACGTCCTGACTTTC.

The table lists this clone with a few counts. Here the CDR3 reads CASSEVVEQFF. The DNA of the CDR3 is TGTGCCAGCAGCGAGGTGGTTGAGCAGTTCTTC. The V gene is TRBV2, the J gene TRBJ2-1; D remains unclear. Germline assignment: CDR1 SNHLY and CDR2 FYNNEI. The CDR3 is made up of 11 amino acids. V lost 6 bases and J 9 bases, leaving 9 bases between the germline ends. The whole variable domain, remainder taken from reference TRBV2 and TRBJ2-1, is EPEVTQTPSHQVTQMGQEVILRCVPISNHLYFYWYRQILGQKVEFLVSFYNNEISEKSEIFDDQFSVERPDGSNFTLKIRSTKLEDSAMYFCASSEVVEQFFGPGTRLTVL.

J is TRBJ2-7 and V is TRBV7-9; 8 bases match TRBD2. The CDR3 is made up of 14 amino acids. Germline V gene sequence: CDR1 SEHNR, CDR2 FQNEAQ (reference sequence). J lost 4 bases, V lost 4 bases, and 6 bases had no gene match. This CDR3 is CASSYAGGEYEQYF. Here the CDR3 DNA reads TGTGCCAGCAGCTACGCGGGAGGAGAGTACGAGCAGTACTTC.

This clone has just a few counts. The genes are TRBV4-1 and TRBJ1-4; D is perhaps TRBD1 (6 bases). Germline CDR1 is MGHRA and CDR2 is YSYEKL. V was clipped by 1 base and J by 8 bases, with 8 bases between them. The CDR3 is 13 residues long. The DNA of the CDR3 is TGCGCCAGCAGCCAAGTTCAGGGGGAAAAACTGTTTTTT. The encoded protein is CASSQVQGEKLFF.

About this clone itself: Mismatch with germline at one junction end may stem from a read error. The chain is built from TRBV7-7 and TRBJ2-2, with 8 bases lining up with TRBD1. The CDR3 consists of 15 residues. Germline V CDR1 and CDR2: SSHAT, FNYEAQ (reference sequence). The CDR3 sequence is CASSRDRIGTGELFF. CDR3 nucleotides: TGTGCTAGCAGTCGGGACAGGATCGGGACCGGGGAGCTGTTTTTT.

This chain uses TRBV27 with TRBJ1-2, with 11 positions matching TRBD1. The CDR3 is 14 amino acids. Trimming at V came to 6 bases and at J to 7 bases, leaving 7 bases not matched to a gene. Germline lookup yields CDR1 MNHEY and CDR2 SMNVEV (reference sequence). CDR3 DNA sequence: TGTGCCAGCAGATGGACAGGGGGCTATGCTGGCTACACCTTC. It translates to CASRWTGGYAGYTF.

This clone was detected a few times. In DNA form, the CDR3 reads TGCAGCGTCCCAGAGGCTAGCGAAGATACGCAGTATTTT. Translated: CSVPEASEDTQYF. This chain links TRBV29-1 with TRBJ2-3; D may be TRBD2 (6 bases). This CDR3 is built from 13 residues. Germline V gene data show CDR1 as SQVTM and CDR2 as ANQGSEA. V gave up 6 bases and J gave up 5 bases, with 15 bases separating them.

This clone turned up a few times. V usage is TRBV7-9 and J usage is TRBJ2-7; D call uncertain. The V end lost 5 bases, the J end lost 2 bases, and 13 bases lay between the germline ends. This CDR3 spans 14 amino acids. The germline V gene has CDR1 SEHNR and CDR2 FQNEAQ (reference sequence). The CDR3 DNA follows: TGTGCCAGCAGCCCCCAGACGGAGCCCTACGAGCAGTACTTC. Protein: CASSPQTEPYEQYF.

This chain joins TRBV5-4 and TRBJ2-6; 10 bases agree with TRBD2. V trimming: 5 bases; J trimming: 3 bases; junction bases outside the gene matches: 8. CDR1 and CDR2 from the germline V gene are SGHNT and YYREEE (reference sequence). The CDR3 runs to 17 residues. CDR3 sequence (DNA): TGTGCCAGCAGGGCGGGTAGCGGGAGGAGTGGGGCCAACGTCCTGACTTTC. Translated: CASRAGSGRSGANVLTF.

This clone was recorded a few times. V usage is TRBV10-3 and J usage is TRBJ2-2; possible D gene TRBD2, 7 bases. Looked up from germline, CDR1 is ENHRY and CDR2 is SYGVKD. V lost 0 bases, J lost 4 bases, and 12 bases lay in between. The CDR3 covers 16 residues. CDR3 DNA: TGTGCCATCAGTGAGTCATGGGGAGGGGGCACCGGGGAGCTGTTTTTT. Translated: CAISESWGGGTGELFF.

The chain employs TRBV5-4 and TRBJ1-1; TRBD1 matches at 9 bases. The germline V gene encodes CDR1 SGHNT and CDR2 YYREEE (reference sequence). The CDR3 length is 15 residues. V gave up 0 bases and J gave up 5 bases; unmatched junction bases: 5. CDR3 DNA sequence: TGTGCCAGCAGCTTGGACAGGGGGCAGTTGACTGAAGCTTTCTTT. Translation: CASSLDRGQLTEAFF.

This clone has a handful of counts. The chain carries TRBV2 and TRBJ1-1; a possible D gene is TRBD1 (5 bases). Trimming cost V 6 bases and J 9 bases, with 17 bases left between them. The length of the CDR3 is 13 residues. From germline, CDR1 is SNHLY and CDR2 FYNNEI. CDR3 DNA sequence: TGTGCCAGCAGCTCAGGGATTCCCGGCCAAGCTTTCTTT. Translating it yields CASSSGIPGQAFF.

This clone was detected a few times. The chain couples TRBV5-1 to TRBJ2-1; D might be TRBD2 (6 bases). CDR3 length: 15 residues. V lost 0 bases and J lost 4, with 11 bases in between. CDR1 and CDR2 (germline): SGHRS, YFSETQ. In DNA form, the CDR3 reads TGCGCCAGCAGCTTGGGGGGGAGGCAGTACAATGAGCAGTTCTTC. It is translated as CASSLGGRQYNEQFF.

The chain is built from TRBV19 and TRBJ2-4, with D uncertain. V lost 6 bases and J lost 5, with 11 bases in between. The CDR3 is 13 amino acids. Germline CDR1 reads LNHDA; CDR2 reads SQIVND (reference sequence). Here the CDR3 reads CASRHVAQNIQYF. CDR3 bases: TGTGCCAGTAGACACGTCGCCCAAAACATTCAGTACTTC.

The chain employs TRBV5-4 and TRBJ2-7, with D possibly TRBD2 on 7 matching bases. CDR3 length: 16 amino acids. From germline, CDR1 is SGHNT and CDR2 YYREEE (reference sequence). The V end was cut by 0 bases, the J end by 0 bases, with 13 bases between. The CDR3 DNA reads TGTGCCAGCAGCTTGGCCGGCGGGGGCCTCTCCTACGAGCAGTACTTC. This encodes CASSLAGGGLSYEQYF.

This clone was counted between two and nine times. The CDR3 DNA follows: TGTGCCAGCAGTGCGGGGCTTGGCACTAATGAAAAACTGTTTTTT. Translating it yields CASSAGLGTNEKLFF. The V call is TRBV28, the J call TRBJ1-4; tentatively, D is TRBD1 (5 bases). CDR3 length: 15 residues. Germline V gene data show CDR1 as MDHEN and CDR2 as SYDVKM. Between the trimmed V and J ends, which lost 5 bases and 2 bases, there was a span of 12 bases.

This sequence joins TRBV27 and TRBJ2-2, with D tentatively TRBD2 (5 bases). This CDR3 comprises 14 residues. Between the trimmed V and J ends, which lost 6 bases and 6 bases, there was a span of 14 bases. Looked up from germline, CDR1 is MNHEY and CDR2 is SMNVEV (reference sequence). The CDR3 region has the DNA TGTGCCAGCAGGACCGGGGTCCAGGCCGGGGAGCTGTTTTTT. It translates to CASRTGVQAGELFF.

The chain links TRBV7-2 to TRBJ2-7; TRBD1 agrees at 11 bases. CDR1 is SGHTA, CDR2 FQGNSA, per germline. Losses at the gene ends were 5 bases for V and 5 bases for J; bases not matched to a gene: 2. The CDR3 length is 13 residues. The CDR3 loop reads CASSGQGADEQYF. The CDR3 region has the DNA TGTGCCAGCAGCGGACAGGGGGCAGACGAGCAGTACTTC.

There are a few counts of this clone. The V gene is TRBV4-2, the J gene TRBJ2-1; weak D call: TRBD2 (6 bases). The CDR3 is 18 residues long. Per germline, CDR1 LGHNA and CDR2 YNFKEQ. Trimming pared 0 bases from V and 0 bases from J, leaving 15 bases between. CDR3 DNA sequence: TGTGCCAGCAGCCAAGACGAAGGCGGGGCCCACTCCTACAATGAGCAGTTCTTC. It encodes CASSQDEGGAHSYNEQFF.